What follows are 31 T cell receptor beta chains derived from one specimen sequenced in a study of blood T cells in healthy people across ages. A sample-barcoded 5' primer and a J-beta primer mix were used in a second PCR of roughly 7 to 11 cycles. TCRdb called the 5' RACE reads again in MiXCR, with one record for every CDR3 protein. The sample lists 1.5 million to 2 million distinct CDR3 sequences, around half occurring once. Material: blood. These receptors all come from a woman aged 40 to 55 in good health.

This clonotype appeared a few times. J is TRBJ2-5 and V is TRBV6-1, with 9 bases fitting TRBD1. The CDR3 runs to 14 residues. V was pared by 11 bases and J by 2 bases, with 9 bases of the junction left unmatched. Germline-derived CDR1 and CDR2 are MNHNS and SASEGT. The CDR3 bases are TGTGCCCACGGGAACAGGGGGCTTCAAGAGACCCAGTACTTC. This gives the protein CAHGNRGLQETQYF.

The chain joins TRBV27 to TRBJ2-5; 7 bases fit TRBD1. The CDR3 spans 15 residues. The trim removed 3 bases at V and 2 bases at J, leaving 6 bases unmatched. Germline assignment: CDR1 MNHEY and CDR2 SMNVEV (reference sequence). The CDR3 reads CASSFNRGFQETQYF. In DNA form, the CDR3 reads TGTGCCAGCAGTTTTAACAGGGGCTTTCAAGAGACCCAGTACTTC.

The chain combines TRBV7-2 with TRBJ2-1, with TRBD2 identical over 11 bases. Unmatched junction bases numbered 17, after V lost 1 base and J lost 12 bases. Germline V gene data show CDR1 as SGHTA and CDR2 as FQGNSA. This CDR3 comprises 18 residues. Here the CDR3 DNA reads TGTGCCAGCAGCTTAGAGAGAAAGACTAGCGGGGTTCGGTCTGGGCAGTTCTTC. It is translated as CASSLERKTSGVRSGQFF. The entire variable domain, with the rest obtained from reference TRBV7-2 and TRBJ2-1, is as follows: GAGVSQSPSNKVTEKGKDVELRCDPISGHTALYWYRQSLGQGLEFLIYFQGNSAPDKSGLPSDRFSAERTGGSVSTLTIQRTQQEDSAVYLCASSLERKTSGVRSGQFFGPGTRLTVL.

This clonotype appeared a few times. The CDR3 reads CSARGFSGTSYNEQFF. In DNA, the CDR3 is TGCAGTGCTAGAGGGTTTTCAGGGACGTCCTACAATGAGCAGTTCTTC. The rearrangement links TRBV20-1 to TRBJ2-1; perhaps D is TRBD1 or TRBD2 (5 bases each). Trimming shortened V by 1 base and J by 1 base, and 14 bases separated the two germline ends. The CDR3 runs 16 residues. Germline loops: CDR1 DFQATT, CDR2 SNEGSKA (reference sequence).

This clonotype turned up a few times. The rearrangement joins TRBV6-1 to TRBJ1-2; 9 nucleotides line up with TRBD1. This CDR3 spans 16 amino acids. Germline V gives CDR1 MNHNS, CDR2 SASEGT. Trimming cost V 6 bases and J 4 bases; bases outside gene matches: 12. CDR3 loop: CASRKEGTGISYGYTF. In DNA form, the CDR3 reads TGTGCCAGCAGAAAAGAAGGGACAGGGATATCCTATGGCTACACCTTC.

On this clonotype: The junction differs from germline at one of its ends, possibly a read error. This chain links TRBV6-2 or TRBV6-3 with TRBJ2-1, with D perhaps TRBD2 (6 bases). There are 15 residues in the CDR3. Per germline, CDR1 MNHEY and CDR2 SVGEGT. CDR3 DNA: TGTGCCAGTACCTTTGCGGGGTTCTCCTACAGTGAGCAGTTCTTC. Its translation is CASTFAGFSYSEQFF.

The chain has TRBV7-9 and TRBJ2-7, with D possibly being TRBD1 (6 bases). The CDR3 spans 15 residues. V was clipped by 4 bases and J by 4 bases, with 17 bases between them. From germline, CDR1 is SEHNR and CDR2 FQNEAQ (reference sequence). CDR3 sequence (DNA): TGTGCCAGCAGCTCACCCCGGGACATTAGTTACGAGCAGTACTTC. Amino acid sequence: CASSSPRDISYEQYF.

V usage is TRBV9 and J usage is TRBJ2-4; 7 bases fit TRBD2. This CDR3 is built from 16 residues. CDR1 is SGDLS and CDR2 is YYNGEE in the germline V gene. V shed 3 bases, J shed 0 bases, and the junction held 6 bases outside the gene matches. The chain's CDR3 is CASSAGEGGAKNIQYF. The CDR3 DNA reads as TGTGCCAGCAGCGCTGGGGAGGGCGGAGCCAAAAACATTCAGTACTTC.

As concerns this clonotype: The junction differs from germline at one of its ends, possibly a read error. This chain links TRBV9 with TRBJ2-3; a weak D match, TRBD1 (6 bases). This CDR3 region has 14 residues. The germline V gene has CDR1 SGDLS and CDR2 YYNGEE. CDR3 loop: CASSEGEMTDAQYF. In DNA form, the CDR3 reads TGTGCCAGCAGCGAGGGGGAAATGACAGATGCGCAGTATTTT.

This clonotype came up a few times. The rearrangement joins TRBV6-5 to TRBJ1-2, with D unclear. There are 14 residues in the CDR3. V was cut by 4 bases and J by 7 bases, with 16 bases left in between. In germline, CDR1 is MNHEY, CDR2 SVGAGI. CDR3 residues: CASSSRPTSCGYTF. The CDR3 DNA reads TGTGCCAGCAGTTCGCGACCCACATCTTGTGGCTACACCTTC.

This clonotype was seen more than once but under ten times. The V gene is TRBV10-3, the J gene TRBJ2-7; no firm D call. The DNA end favors TRBJ2-5, so the J call may be wrong. The CDR3 runs 12 residues. Germline V gene sequence: CDR1 ENHRY, CDR2 SYGVKD. CDR3 amino acids: CATLGTQETQYF. Written as DNA, the CDR3 is TGTGCCACTCTGGGAACGCAAGAGACCCAGTACTTC.

The rearrangement uses TRBV4-1 and TRBJ2-1; a weak D match, TRBD2 (6 bases). The CDR3 is made up of 14 amino acids. Trimming pared 4 bases from V and 8 bases from J, leaving 15 bases between. Germline loops: CDR1 MGHRA, CDR2 YSYEKL. In DNA form, the CDR3 reads TGCGCCAGCAGCCCTAGGGGCGGGGTCGATGAGCAGTTCTTC. Encoded protein: CASSPRGGVDEQFF.

This chain connects TRBV2 to TRBJ2-7; TRBD1 aligns across 9 bases. CDR1 and CDR2 (germline): SNHLY, FYNNEI. This CDR3 has 15 residues. Unmatched junction bases numbered 8, after V lost 7 bases and J lost 1 base. CDR3 sequence (DNA): TGTGCCAGCAAAGGGGACAGGGTGACTTCCTACGAGCAGTACTTC. The encoded protein is CASKGDRVTSYEQYF.

This sequence joins TRBV6-2 or TRBV6-3 and TRBJ2-1; TRBD1 matches 7 bases. This CDR3 is 15 amino acids long. J lost 9 bases, V lost 2 bases, and 10 bases had no gene match. CDR1 and CDR2 (germline): MNHEY, SVGEGT. DNA of the CDR3: TGTGCCAGCAGTTACGGGACAGCCTCGTATAGTGAGCAGTTCTTC. Amino acids: CASSYGTASYSEQFF.

CDR3 sequence reads: CSVREGLLNTEAFF. In nucleotides, the CDR3 is TGCAGCGTCCGTGAAGGACTCTTGAACACTGAAGCTTTCTTT. The V gene is TRBV29-1, the J gene TRBJ1-1; D call uncertain. V lost 6 bases to trimming and J lost 0 bases, with 14 bases between them. CDR3 length equals 14 residues. Germline V gene data show CDR1 as SQVTM and CDR2 as ANQGSEA.

CDR3 amino acids: CATSPSLGSAGSSYNEQYF. The CDR3 DNA follows: TGTGCCACCAGTCCCTCCCTAGGGTCGGCAGGGTCTAGCTACAATGAGCAGTACTTC. This chain links TRBV24-1 with TRBJ2-7; perhaps D is TRBD1 or TRBD2 (5 bases each). The CDR3 sequence is 19 residues long. Germline V gives CDR1 KGHDR, CDR2 SFDVKD. The germline V and J ends were trimmed by 6 bases and 7 bases, with 33 bases remaining between them.

The chain recombines TRBV28 with TRBJ2-1; D uncertain. With 3 bases removed from V and 7 bases from J, the gap between germline ends came to 10 bases. This CDR3 is 13 amino acids long. From germline, CDR1 is MDHEN and CDR2 SYDVKM. CDR3 sequence reads: CASSFSNRNEQFF. In DNA, the CDR3 is TGTGCCAGCAGTTTCTCGAATAGAAATGAGCAGTTCTTC.

In regard to this clonotype: The germline gene is not matched at one end of the junction; a read error may be the cause. CDR3 nucleotides: TGTGCCACCAGTGATTTAGGGTCGGCAGATACGCGGTATTTT. It specifies CATSDLGSADTRYF. The chain carries TRBV24-1 and TRBJ2-3, with no clear D. Germline CDR1 reads KGHDR; CDR2 reads SFDVKD. CDR3 size: 14 residues.

The chain joins TRBV12-3 or TRBV12-4 to TRBJ2-3; possible D gene TRBD1, 5 bases. Trimming removed 7 bases from V and 0 bases from J, with 14 bases in between. The CDR3 spans 15 residues. CDR3 in DNA: TGTGCCAGCAACCTGGACACAAGTAGCACAGATACGCAGTATTTT. This sequence encodes CASNLDTSSTDTQYF.

This clonotype occurred a few times. The rearrangement uses TRBV28 and TRBJ1-5; no clear D gene. CDR1 and CDR2 from the germline V gene are MDHEN and SYDVKM. The CDR3 runs to 15 residues. V was pared by 2 bases and J by 0 bases, with 8 bases between. The CDR3 region is CASSLTEYSNQPQHF. As DNA, the CDR3 is TGTGCCAGCAGTTTAACAGAGTATAGCAATCAGCCCCAGCATTTT.

The V call is TRBV9, the J call TRBJ2-1; perhaps TRBD1 as D (6 bases). The CDR3 is made up of 16 amino acids. Germline-derived CDR1 and CDR2 are SGDLS and YYNGEE. The V and J ends lost 3 bases and 6 bases respectively, with 19 bases between them. CDR3 nucleotide sequence: TGTGCCAGCAGCGCCCAAACAGGGAGAGGGGGCAATGAGCAGTTCTTC. This translates into CASSAQTGRGGNEQFF. Filled out from reference TRBV9 and TRBJ2-1, the complete variable domain reads DSGVTQTPKHLITATGQRVTLRCSPRSGDLSVYWYQQSLDQGLQFLIQYYNGEERAKGNILERFSAQQFPDLHSELNLSSLELGDSALYFCASSAQTGRGGNEQFFGPGTRLTVL.

In its sample, this clonotype was seen once. The chain joins TRBV5-1 to TRBJ2-3; 10 bases align to TRBD2. CDR1 and CDR2 (germline): SGHRS, YFSETQ. J lost 2 bases, V lost 5 bases, and 8 bases had no gene match. The CDR3 sequence is 16 residues long. Written as DNA, the CDR3 is TGCGCCAGCAGAGCGGGGGGGTCCTCTAACACAGATACGCAGTATTTT. It translates to CASRAGGSSNTDTQYF.

This clonotype was recorded a few times. This chain uses TRBV15 with TRBJ1-2; 8 nucleotides agree with TRBD1. V was clipped by 1 base and J by 3 bases; unmatched bases: 4. This CDR3 contains 15 residues. Germline CDR1 is LNHNV and CDR2 is YYDKDF (reference sequence). CDR3 sequence: CATSRVPGGYYGYTF. As DNA, the CDR3 is TGTGCCACCAGCAGAGTCCCAGGGGGCTACTATGGCTACACCTTC.

This clonotype was seen a few times. The rearrangement joins TRBV29-1 to TRBJ2-2, with TRBD1 matching over 7 bases. CDR3 size: 11 residues. V shed 7 bases and J 6 bases; nucleotides not matched to a gene: 2. CDR1 is SQVTM, CDR2 ANQGSEA, per germline. CDR3 region: CSGQGPGELFF. CDR3 coding DNA: TGCAGCGGACAGGGCCCCGGGGAGCTGTTTTTT.

This chain joins TRBV6-6 and TRBJ2-5; D is unclear. CDR1 and CDR2 from the germline V gene are MNHNY and SVGAGI (reference sequence). With 6 bases removed from V and 2 bases from J, the gap between germline ends came to 19 bases. The CDR3 totals 16 residues. This CDR3 is CASSSRSNRKQETQYF. CDR3 DNA: TGTGCCAGCAGCTCAAGATCAAACCGAAAGCAAGAGACCCAGTACTTC.

The chain employs TRBV20-1 and TRBJ2-4; 7 nucleotides agree with TRBD2. Near its end, the DNA agrees better with TRBJ2-7, so the J call may be wrong. This CDR3 comprises 12 residues. The germline V gene encodes CDR1 DFQATT and CDR2 SNEGSKA (reference sequence). CDR3 DNA sequence: TGCAGTGCTAGCGGGGGGAAATACGAGCAGTACTTC. This sequence encodes CSASGGKYEQYF.

This clonotype was picked up a small number of times. The chain is built from TRBV20-1 and TRBJ2-3; D is unclear. Trimming stripped 5 bases from V and 1 base from J, with 7 bases between. Germline values: CDR1 DFQATT, CDR2 SNEGSKA (reference sequence). CDR3 length: 12 amino acids. This CDR3 is CSALERTDTQYF. CDR3 DNA: TGCAGTGCTCTCGAACGCACAGATACGCAGTATTTT.

The chain combines TRBV5-5 with TRBJ2-1; D call uncertain. CDR1 is SGHKS and CDR2 is YYEKEE in the germline V gene (reference sequence). V was clipped by 0 bases and J by 1 base, with 14 bases between them. This CDR3 region has 17 residues. The CDR3 is CASSLVHGSGSYNEQFF. For the CDR3, the DNA is TGTGCCAGCAGCTTGGTCCACGGGTCGGGTTCCTACAATGAGCAGTTCTTC.

In its sample, this clonotype was seen many times. This chain uses TRBV20-1 with TRBJ2-5, with D unresolved. CDR1 DFQATT and CDR2 SNEGSKA come from the germline V gene (reference sequence). V lost 3 bases and J 2 bases, leaving 7 bases between the germline ends. The CDR3 is 12 residues long. CDR3 region: CSASLQQETQYF. The CDR3, as DNA: TGCAGTGCTAGTTTGCAACAAGAGACCCAGTACTTC.

The chain carries TRBV3-1 and TRBJ1-2; TRBD1 is a possible D gene (5 bases). This CDR3 is built from 14 residues. Germline CDR1 LGHDT, CDR2 YNNKEL (reference sequence). With 4 bases removed from V and 8 bases from J, the gap between germline ends came to 17 bases. The CDR3 coding sequence is TGTGCCAGCAGCCGTTCGGGACCGCTCGACGGCTACACCTTC. Its translation is CASSRSGPLDGYTF.

About this clonotype: An end of the junction differs from the germline gene, which may be a read error. This chain joins TRBV5-1 and TRBJ2-7; 7 nucleotides match TRBD2. This CDR3 spans 15 amino acids. Germline CDR1 is SGHRS and CDR2 is YFSETQ. CDR3 sequence (DNA): TGCGCCAGCAGCGAGGCCGGGGGGAGCTCCCACGAGCAGTACTTC. Translated: CASSEAGGSSHEQYF.